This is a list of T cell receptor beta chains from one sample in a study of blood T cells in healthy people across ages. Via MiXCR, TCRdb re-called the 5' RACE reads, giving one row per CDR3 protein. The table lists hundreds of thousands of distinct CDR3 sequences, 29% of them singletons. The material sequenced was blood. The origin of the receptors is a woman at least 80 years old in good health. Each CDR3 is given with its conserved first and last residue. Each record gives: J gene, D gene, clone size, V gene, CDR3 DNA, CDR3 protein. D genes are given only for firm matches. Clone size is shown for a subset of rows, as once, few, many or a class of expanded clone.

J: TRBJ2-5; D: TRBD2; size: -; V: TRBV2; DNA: TGTGCCAGCAGTGGTATTTTGCGGGGGGTGGCGAATGAGCAGTACTTC; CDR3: CASSGILRGVANEQYF
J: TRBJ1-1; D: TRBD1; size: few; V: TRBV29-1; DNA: TGCAGCGTTGTTGACAGGGGGCGCAACACTGAAGCTTTCTTT; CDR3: CSVVDRGRNTEAFF
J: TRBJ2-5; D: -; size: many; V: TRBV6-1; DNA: TGTGCCAGCAGTGACGGGGTTTGGAGGGAGACCCAGTACTTC; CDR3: CASSDGVWRETQYF
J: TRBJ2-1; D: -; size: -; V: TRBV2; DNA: TGTGCCAGCAAAGGGCGAAGCTACAATGAGCAGTTCTTC; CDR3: CASKGRSYNEQFF
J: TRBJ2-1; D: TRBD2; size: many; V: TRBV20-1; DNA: TGCAGTGCTAGCGAGGCTAGCGGGTACAATGAGCAGTTCTTC; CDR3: CSASEASGYNEQFF
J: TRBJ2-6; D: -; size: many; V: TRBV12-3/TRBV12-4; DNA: TGTGCCAGCCTGAGGGGGGCCGGGGCCAACGTCCTGACTTTC; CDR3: CASLRGAGANVLTF
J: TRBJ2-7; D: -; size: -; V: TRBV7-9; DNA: TGTGCCAGCAGCCTCCTGACGTCCGAGCAGTACTTC; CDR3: CASSLLTSEQYF
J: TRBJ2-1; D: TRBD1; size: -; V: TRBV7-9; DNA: TGTGCCAGCAGCTCAGGGTTGACAGGGACCAATGAGCAGTTCTTC; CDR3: CASSSGLTGTNEQFF
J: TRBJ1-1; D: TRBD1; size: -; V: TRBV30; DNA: TGTGCCTGGGACCCGACAGGGGTAACACTGACGGCTTTCTTT; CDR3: CAWDPTGVTLTAFF
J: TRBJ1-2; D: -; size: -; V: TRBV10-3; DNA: TGTGCCATCAGTGAGTGGATAGGGGTAGGCTACACCTTC; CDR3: CAISEWIGVGYTF
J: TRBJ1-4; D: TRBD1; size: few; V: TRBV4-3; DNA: TGCGCCAGCAGCCACGGGACAGGGGGCGAAAAACTGTTTTTT; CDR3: CASSHGTGGEKLFF
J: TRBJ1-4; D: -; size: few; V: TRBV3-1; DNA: TGTGCCAGCAGCCGACAACAGGAAGCTAATGAAAAACTGTTTTTT; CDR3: CASSRQQEANEKLFF
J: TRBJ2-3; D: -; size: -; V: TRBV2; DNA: TGTGCCAGCAGTGCAGGGCCCACAGATACGCAGTATTTT; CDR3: CASSAGPTDTQYF
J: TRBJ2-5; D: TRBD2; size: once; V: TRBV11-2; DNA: TGTGCCAGCAGCTTAGTTGGGACTAGCGGGGGAAGGCCCCAGTACTTC; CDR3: CASSLVGTSGGRPQYF
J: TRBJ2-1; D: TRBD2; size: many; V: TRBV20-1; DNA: TGCAGTGCTCCCCGGGGGGGGACAACGAATGAGCAGTTCTTC; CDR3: CSAPRGGTTNEQFF
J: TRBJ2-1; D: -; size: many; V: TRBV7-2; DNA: TGTGCCAGCAGCCCCAGGCTAGGGACCTACAATGAGCAGTTCTTC; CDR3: CASSPRLGTYNEQFF
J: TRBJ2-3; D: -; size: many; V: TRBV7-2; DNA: TGTGCCAGCACCCCCCGGGGTAGCTTCACAGATACGCAGTATTTT; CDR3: CASTPRGSFTDTQYF
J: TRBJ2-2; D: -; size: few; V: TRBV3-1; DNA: TGTGCCAGCAGCCAAGTGGGGGCCACCGGGGAGCTGTTTTTT; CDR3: CASSQVGATGELFF
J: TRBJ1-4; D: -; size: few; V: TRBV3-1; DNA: TGTGCCAGCACCCAACGAGGGAGGGGGGAAAAACTGTTTTTT; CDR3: CASTQRGRGEKLFF
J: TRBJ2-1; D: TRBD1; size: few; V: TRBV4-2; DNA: TGTGCCAGCAGCCACAACAGGGGGCCCTACAATGAGCAGTTCTTC; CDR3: CASSHNRGPYNEQFF
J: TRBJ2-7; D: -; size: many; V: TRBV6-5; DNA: TGTGCCAGCAGTTACAGACCCGGAGGATCGACAGGACCCTACGAGCAGTACTTC; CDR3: CASSYRPGGSTGPYEQYF
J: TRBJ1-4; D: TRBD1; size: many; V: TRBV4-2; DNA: TGTGCCAGCAGCCGGGACAGGGGAGACGAAAAACTGTTTTTT; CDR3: CASSRDRGDEKLFF
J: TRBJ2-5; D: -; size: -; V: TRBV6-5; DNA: TGTGCCAGCAGTTACGCAGAGCTAGGGGAGCAGTACTTC; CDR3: CASSYAELGEQYF
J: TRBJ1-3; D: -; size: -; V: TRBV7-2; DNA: TGTGCCAGCAGCCTACAGGGCTACCCTTCTGGAAACACCATATATTTT; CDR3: CASSLQGYPSGNTIYF
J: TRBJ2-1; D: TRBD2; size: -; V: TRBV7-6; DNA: TGTGCCAGCAGCTTAGCAGCGGGAGGGCCTTTTGGGCAGTTCTTC; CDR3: CASSLAAGGPFGQFF
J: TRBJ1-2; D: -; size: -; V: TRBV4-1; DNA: TGCGCCAGCAGCCAAGATATAAGTGTGTTCTATGGCTACACCTTC; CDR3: CASSQDISVFYGYTF
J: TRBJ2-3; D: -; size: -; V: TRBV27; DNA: TGTGCCACCAGTGCCGGGTTATCGACAGATACGCAGTATTTT; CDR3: CATSAGLSTDTQYF
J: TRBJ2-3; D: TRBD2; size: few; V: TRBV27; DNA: TGTGCCAGCAGTTTCTCCCCTAACCGACTAGCGGGGGGGCCAGATACGCAGTATTTT; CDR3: CASSFSPNRLAGGPDTQYF
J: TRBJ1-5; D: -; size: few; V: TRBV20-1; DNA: TGCAGTGCTAGAGTCCCGGAGGGGAAATATCAGCCCCAGCATTTT; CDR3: CSARVPEGKYQPQHF
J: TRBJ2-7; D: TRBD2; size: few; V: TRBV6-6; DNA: TGTGCCAGCAGTCGGGAACCGGGACTAGCCTACGAGCAGTACTTC; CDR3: CASSREPGLAYEQYF
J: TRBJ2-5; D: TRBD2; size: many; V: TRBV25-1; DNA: TGTGCCAGCAGTTGGGGGGGCCAAGAGACCCAGTACTTC; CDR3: CASSWGGQETQYF
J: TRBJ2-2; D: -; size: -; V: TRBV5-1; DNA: TGCGCCAGCAGCTCCGGGGGGCATACCGGGGAGCTGTTTTTT; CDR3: CASSSGGHTGELFF
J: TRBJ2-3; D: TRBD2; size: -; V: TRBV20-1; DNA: TGCAGTGCTAGAAGGTCTAGCGGGGACACAGATACGCAGTATTTT; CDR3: CSARRSSGDTDTQYF
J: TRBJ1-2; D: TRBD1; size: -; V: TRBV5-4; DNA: TGTGCCAGCAGAATAACAGGGGGCGCCCCTAACTATGGCTACACCTTC; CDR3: CASRITGGAPNYGYTF
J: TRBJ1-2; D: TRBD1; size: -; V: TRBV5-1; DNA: TGCGCCAGCAGCGACCCGGGACAGACTAACTATGGCTACACCTTC; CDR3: CASSDPGQTNYGYTF
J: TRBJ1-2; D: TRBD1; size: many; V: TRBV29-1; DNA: TGCAGCGTCGCAAGGACAGGGGCTATCTATGGCTACACCTTC; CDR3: CSVARTGAIYGYTF
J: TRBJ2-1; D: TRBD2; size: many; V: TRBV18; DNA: TGTGCCAGCTCACCCCTAGCGGATGAGCAGTTCTTC; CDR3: CASSPLADEQFF
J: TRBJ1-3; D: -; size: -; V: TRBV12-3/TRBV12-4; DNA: TGTGCCAGCAGTTTACGGACCGGAAACACCATATATTTT; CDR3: CASSLRTGNTIYF
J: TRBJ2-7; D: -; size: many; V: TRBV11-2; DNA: TGTGCCAGCAGCAAGATCACTTGGCAGTACTTC; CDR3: CASSKITWQYF
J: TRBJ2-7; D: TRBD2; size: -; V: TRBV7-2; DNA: TGTGCCAGCAGCGTAGTGGCAGCGGGGAGCGAGCAGTACTTC; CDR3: CASSVVAAGSEQYF
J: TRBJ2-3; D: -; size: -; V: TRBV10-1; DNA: TGCGCCAGCAGTGCCCGCCAGGGAGTAGATACGCAGTATTTT; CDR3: CASSARQGVDTQYF
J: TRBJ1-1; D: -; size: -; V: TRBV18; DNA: TGTGCCAGCTCACCACTACTCGGCACTGAAGCTTTCTTT; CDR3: CASSPLLGTEAFF
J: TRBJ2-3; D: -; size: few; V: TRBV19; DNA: TGTGCCAGTAGTAAGGGGAATACGCAGTATTTT; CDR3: CASSKGNTQYF
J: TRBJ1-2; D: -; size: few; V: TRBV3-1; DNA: TGTGCCGTACAAACAGACTATGGCTACACCTTC; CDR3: CAVQTDYGYTF
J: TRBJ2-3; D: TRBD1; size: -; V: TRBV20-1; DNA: TGCAGTGCTAGTAACCCGGGACAGGGGCGGGCAGATACGCAGTATTTT; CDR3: CSASNPGQGRADTQYF
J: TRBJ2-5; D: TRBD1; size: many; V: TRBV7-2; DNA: TGTGCCAGCAGCTTAGATTCCCGGACAGGGGCGACCCAGTACTTC; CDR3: CASSLDSRTGATQYF
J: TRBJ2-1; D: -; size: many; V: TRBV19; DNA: TGTGCCAGTAGTATGATGGGGAATGAGCAGTTCTTC; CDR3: CASSMMGNEQFF
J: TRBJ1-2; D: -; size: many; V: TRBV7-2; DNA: TGTGCCAGCAGCTTAGCAGCAAGGTCGTTAGGTGGCTACACCTTC; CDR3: CASSLAARSLGGYTF